Each of the 22 T cell receptor beta chains below was sequenced from the same sample in a study of cytomegalovirus exposure and HLA in healthy donors (dated by TCRdb to the late 2010s). Library preparation employed the immunoSEQ multiplex PCR assay. A mixture of 60 forward primers for TCR Vbeta segments and 13 reverse primers for TCR Jbeta segments was used in the multiplex PCR. TCRdb re-hosts the immuneACCESS table, in-frame sequences only. Its copies lack some clones; in the studies checked, an unresolved V gene accounts for under half of them, and the cause for the rest is not known. The table for this sample shows about 77,000 clones. Approximately 14% of the sample is taken by the ten largest. Sample: PBMCs. The receptor set was obtained from a man between 45 and 60 years old in good health and CMV-seropositive.

This chain's CDR3 is CASSPGNTEAFF. The CDR3 bases are TGTGCCAGCAGTCCAGGGAACACTGAAGCTTTCTTT. V and J are TRBV2 and TRBJ1-1; no clear D. Germline CDR1 is SNHLY and CDR2 is FYNNEI. The CDR3 extends over 12 amino acids. Trimming cost V 5 bases and J 1 base, with 5 bases left between them.

This rearrangement joins TRBV19 to TRBJ2-3; possible D gene TRBD2, 5 bases. Germline assignment: CDR1 LNHDA and CDR2 SQIVND (reference sequence). Trimming removed 9 bases from V and 2 bases from J, with 15 bases in between. The CDR3 is 14 residues long. In DNA, the CDR3 is TGTGCCAGCCGACCGCCGGGGAACACAGATACGCAGTATTTT. Translation: CASRPPGNTDTQYF.

The genes are TRBV30 and TRBJ2-7; unclear D gene. Germline CDR1 and CDR2: GTSNPN and SVGIG (reference sequence). The CDR3 is 10 residues long. V was cut by 0 bases and J by 6 bases, with 3 bases left in between. CDR3 protein: CAWSVSEQYV. In nucleotides, the CDR3 is TGTGCCTGGAGTGTAAGCGAGCAGTACGTC.

The chain is built from TRBV7-9 and TRBJ1-1; 9 nucleotides align to TRBD1. V lost 3 bases and J lost 4; bases outside the gene matches: 6. Germline CDR1 SEHNR, CDR2 FQNEAQ (reference sequence). CDR3 length: 15 residues. CDR3 region: CASSFRQGGLTEAFF. Here the CDR3 DNA reads TGTGCCAGCAGCTTTAGACAGGGGGGGCTCACTGAAGCTTTCTTT. Full variable domain (outside the CDR3, taken from reference TRBV7-9 and TRBJ1-1): DTGVSQNPRHKITKRGQNVTFRCDPISEHNRLYWYRQTLGQGPEFLTYFQNEAQLEKSRLLSDRFSAERPKGSFSTLEIQRTEQGDSAMYLCASSFRQGGLTEAFFGQGTRLTVV.

The chain carries TRBV5-6 and TRBJ2-7; D not certain. The CDR3 is 14 amino acids. Trimming shortened V by 3 bases and J by 1 base, and 11 bases separated the two germline ends. Germline CDR1 reads SGHDT; CDR2 reads YYEEEE. The CDR3 spells CASSSRSRSYEQYV. The CDR3 DNA reads TGTGCCAGCAGCTCCCGGTCGAGGTCCTACGAGCAGTACGTC.

The chain is built from TRBV6-5 and TRBJ2-5, with 7 bases identical to TRBD2. This CDR3 region has 14 residues. From germline, CDR1 is MNHEY and CDR2 SVGAGI. Unmatched junction bases numbered 8, after V lost 7 bases and J lost 3 bases. The CDR3 sequence: CASNSMGGEETQYF. CDR3 DNA: TGTGCCAGCAACTCAATGGGGGGGGAAGAGACCCAGTACTTC.

This chain uses TRBV6-6 with TRBJ1-2, with TRBD1 identical over 8 bases. The CDR3 runs 14 residues. V was clipped by 0 bases and J by 8 bases; unmatched bases: 5. Germline V lookup: CDR1 MNHNY, CDR2 SVGAGI (reference sequence). The CDR3 bases are TGTGCCAGCAGTTACTCGGGACAGGTAGGGGGCTACACCTTC. Translated: CASSYSGQVGGYTF.

The chain joins TRBV2 to TRBJ1-1, with a possible D match to TRBD1 (6 bases). Germline V lookup: CDR1 SNHLY, CDR2 FYNNEI. V was shortened by 8 bases and J by 2 bases, with 12 bases between the two germline ends. The CDR3 length is 13 residues. CDR3 nucleotides: TGTGCCAGCGCCCGGGACACCAACACTGAAGCTTTCTTT. It specifies CASARDTNTEAFF.

The chain joins TRBV6-1 to TRBJ2-1; perhaps TRBD2 as D (6 bases). CDR1 is MNHNS, CDR2 SASEGT, per germline. There are 13 residues in the CDR3. Deletions cut 7 bases from V and 5 bases from J, with 12 bases between. The CDR3 loop reads CASTRPGDNEQFF. In DNA, the CDR3 is TGTGCCAGCACCCGCCCGGGAGACAATGAGCAGTTCTTC.

The chain links TRBV5-1 to TRBJ2-3, with a possible D match to TRBD2 (6 bases). The V end lost 0 bases, the J end lost 2 bases, and 10 bases lay between the germline ends. The CDR3 is 15 amino acids. The germline gives CDR1 SGHRS, CDR2 YFSETQ. The CDR3 DNA follows: TGCGCCAGCAGCTTGGAGTGGGACTCCACAGATACGCAGTATTTT. Protein: CASSLEWDSTDTQYF.

The V call is TRBV19, the J call TRBJ1-4; D is uncertain. The CDR3 sequence is 15 residues long. CDR1 is LNHDA, CDR2 SQIVND, per germline (reference sequence). V lost 6 bases and J 6 bases, leaving 17 bases between the germline ends. CDR3 protein: CASSPAGGEDEKLFF. In DNA form, the CDR3 reads TGTGCCAGTAGCCCAGCGGGCGGGGAGGATGAAAAACTGTTTTTT.

The rearrangement uses TRBV7-2 and TRBJ2-2; weak D call: TRBD1 (6 bases). Trimming took off 5 bases at V and 4 bases at J, with 14 bases between the two ends. The CDR3 has 15 residues. CDR1 SGHTA and CDR2 FQGNSA come from the germline V gene. CDR3 amino acids: CASSISGDSTGELFF. The CDR3 nucleotides are TGTGCCAGCAGCATTTCAGGGGATAGCACCGGGGAGCTGTTTTTT. Variable domain in full (rest from reference TRBV7-2 and TRBJ2-2): GAGVSQSPSNKVTEKGKDVELRCDPISGHTALYWYRQSLGQGLEFLIYFQGNSAPDKSGLPSDRFSAERTGGSVSTLTIQRTQQEDSAVYLCASSISGDSTGELFFGEGSRLTVL.

The rearrangement joins TRBV7-9 to TRBJ1-2; perhaps TRBD1 as D (6 bases). This CDR3 region has 14 residues. Trimming left V 1 base short and J 2 bases short, with 8 bases between. Germline values: CDR1 SEHNR, CDR2 FQNEAQ (reference sequence). This CDR3 reads CASSLERGNYGYTF. CDR3 nucleotides: TGTGCCAGCAGCTTAGAGAGGGGGAACTATGGCTACACCTTC. The variable domain in full, with the rest retrieved from reference TRBV7-9 and TRBJ1-2, is DTGVSQNPRHKITKRGQNVTFRCDPISEHNRLYWYRQTLGQGPEFLTYFQNEAQLEKSRLLSDRFSAERPKGSFSTLEIQRTEQGDSAMYLCASSLERGNYGYTFGSGTRLTVV.

CDR3 region: CASSSGVNTEAFF. CDR3 coding DNA: TGTGCCAGCAGCTCCGGGGTGAACACTGAAGCTTTCTTT. The genes are TRBV7-3 and TRBJ1-1; D is undetermined. V shed 4 bases and J shed 0 bases, with 6 bases lying between them. Germline V CDR1 and CDR2: SGHTA, FQGTGA. CDR3 length equals 13 residues.

The chain carries TRBV5-5 and TRBJ2-1; 9 bases line up with TRBD1. CDR1 and CDR2 from the germline V gene are SGHKS and YYEKEE (reference sequence). The CDR3 has 16 amino acids. V shed 1 base, J shed 4 bases, and the junction held 6 bases outside the gene matches. For the CDR3, the DNA is TGTGCCAGCAGCTTGCCCCCGGGACAGGGTTACAATGAGCAGTTCTTC. Protein product: CASSLPPGQGYNEQFF.

V usage is TRBV4-1 and J usage is TRBJ2-1, with D possibly being TRBD2 (6 bases). Germline V lookup: CDR1 MGHRA, CDR2 YSYEKL. The CDR3 runs 15 residues. V lost 0 bases, J lost 2 bases, and 8 bases lay in between. The CDR3 bases are TGCGCCAGCAGCCAAGAGGGGGGACCCTACAATGAGCAGTTCTTC. Residues: CASSQEGGPYNEQFF.

The chain couples TRBV5-4 to TRBJ2-7, with D possibly TRBD1 on 5 matching bases. Germline CDR1 reads SGHNT; CDR2 reads YYREEE (reference sequence). This CDR3 region has 14 residues. V was shortened by 0 bases and J by 3 bases, with 10 bases between the two germline ends. Here the CDR3 reads CASSLEVDNYEQYV. DNA for the CDR3: TGTGCCAGCAGCTTGGAGGTGGACAACTACGAGCAGTACGTC.

The V and J genes are TRBV11-2 and TRBJ2-2, with TRBD2 identical over 8 bases. V lost 1 base to trimming and J lost 6 bases; unmatched junction nucleotides: 4. The CDR3 sequence is 15 residues long. CDR1 and CDR2 from the germline V gene are SGHAT and FQNNGV. The chain's CDR3 is CASSLAGGPPGELFF. CDR3 DNA sequence: TGTGCCAGCAGCTTAGCGGGAGGGCCCCCCGGGGAGCTGTTTTTT.

V and J are TRBV5-1 and TRBJ1-1, with 9 bases identical to TRBD1. Germline trimming cut 7 bases from V and 4 bases from J; bases unmatched to any gene: 8. In germline, CDR1 is SGHRS, CDR2 YFSETQ. The CDR3 covers 14 residues. CDR3 nucleotides: TGCGCCAGCCGCAAACAGGGGGCGAGCACTGAAGCTTTCTTT. Protein product: CASRKQGASTEAFF.

The genes are TRBV13 and TRBJ2-7; D might be TRBD2 (6 bases). Germline V lookup: CDR1 PRHDT, CDR2 FYEKMQ (reference sequence). V was shortened by 4 bases and J by 2 bases, with 9 bases between the two germline ends. This CDR3 has 13 amino acids. The CDR3 DNA reads as TGTGCCAGCAGCTCCGGGGGAGCCTACGAGCAGTACTTC. Its translation is CASSSGGAYEQYF.

The rearrangement joins TRBV29-1 to TRBJ2-7; 7 positions match TRBD1. Germline V gene sequence: CDR1 SQVTM, CDR2 ANQGSEA. V gave up 4 bases and J gave up 5 bases; unmatched junction bases: 2. CDR3 length equals 11 residues. CDR3 in amino acids: CSVGGQDEQYF. In DNA, the CDR3 is TGCAGCGTTGGAGGACAGGACGAGCAGTACTTC.

The chain combines TRBV5-1 with TRBJ2-3; 9 bases are shared with TRBD1. V gave up 5 bases and J gave up 6 bases; unmatched junction bases: 7. Germline V gene sequence: CDR1 SGHRS, CDR2 YFSETQ. The CDR3 has 14 amino acids. Here the CDR3 reads CASRGDRVADTQYF. The DNA for the CDR3 is TGCGCCAGCAGAGGGGACAGGGTGGCGGATACGCAGTATTTT.